The 17 T cell receptor beta chains presented below share a single source sample, sequenced in a study of T-cell memory formation after mild COVID-19. TCRdb re-derived calls from the 5' RACE reads in MiXCR, one entry per CDR3 protein. The profile shows about 400,000 distinct CDR3 sequences, 13% to 15% of them singletons. Sequenced material: PBMCs or a T cell subset sorted from them (not recorded which). These receptors all come from a man aged 18 to 29 who had mild COVID-19 (a few samples of this study predate the infection). Cell type and time point are not known.

In its sample, this clonotype was seen many times. The rearrangement joins TRBV5-1 to TRBJ2-5; no clear D. The germline gives CDR1 SGHRS, CDR2 YFSETQ. This CDR3 has 13 amino acids. Trimming took 0 bases from V and 3 from J, leaving 6 bases between them. The chain's CDR3 is CASSLAVEETQYF. CDR3 bases: TGCGCCAGCAGCTTGGCCGTTGAAGAGACCCAGTACTTC.

In this sample, this clonotype turned up a few times. J is TRBJ2-5 and V is TRBV5-6, with D possibly being TRBD1 (5 bases). In germline, CDR1 is SGHDT, CDR2 YYEEEE. The CDR3 spans 17 residues. V shed 3 bases and J shed 1 base, with 19 bases lying between them. For the CDR3, the DNA is TGTGCCAGCAGCTCATCCCGGACATCAGCCACCCAAGAGACCCAGTACTTC. Translating it yields CASSSSRTSATQETQYF.

The rearrangement links TRBV4-3 to TRBJ1-1; D perhaps matches TRBD1 (5 bases). Per germline, CDR1 LGHNA and CDR2 YSLEER. The germline V and J ends were trimmed by 1 base and 3 bases, with 9 bases remaining between them. This CDR3 region has 14 residues. The CDR3 DNA follows: TGCGCCAGCAGCCAAGGGGGCCGGGACACTGAAGCTTTCTTT. Translating it yields CASSQGGRDTEAFF.

The chain combines TRBV20-1 with TRBJ1-6; possible D gene TRBD1, 5 bases. There are 14 residues in the CDR3. V gave up 1 base and J gave up 8 bases, with 12 bases separating them. Germline CDR1 and CDR2: DFQATT and SNEGSKA (reference sequence). CDR3 protein: CSARVGARDSPLHF. The CDR3 DNA reads TGCAGTGCTAGAGTCGGGGCCAGGGATTCACCCCTCCACTTT.

This clonotype was counted a few times. V and J are TRBV7-6 and TRBJ2-1; D is unclear. CDR1 and CDR2 from the germline V gene are SGHVS and FNYEAQ. The CDR3 consists of 13 residues. V lost 1 base and J 9 bases, leaving 10 bases between the germline ends. CDR3 nucleotide sequence: TGTGCCAGCAGCTTAGGGCAAGTCACTGAGCAGTTCTTC. Amino acids: CASSLGQVTEQFF.

The gene calls are TRBV25-1 and TRBJ2-3; 10 bases fit TRBD2. V was pared by 8 bases and J by 2 bases, with 7 bases of the junction left unmatched. The CDR3 totals 15 residues. The V gene's germline CDR1 is MGHDK and CDR2 SYGVNS. The DNA for the CDR3 is TGTGCCAGCGGTACAAGCGGGGGGGCCACAGATACGCAGTATTTT. This gives the protein CASGTSGGATDTQYF.

This clonotype has just a few counts. This chain links TRBV6-2 or TRBV6-3 with TRBJ1-1; no clear D gene. Germline CDR1 is MNHEY and CDR2 is SVGEGT. The CDR3 has 13 residues. With 5 bases removed from V and 1 base from J, the gap between germline ends came to 8 bases. The CDR3 sequence: CASSAYRNTEAFF. CDR3 sequence (DNA): TGTGCCAGCAGTGCTTACAGGAACACTGAAGCTTTCTTT.

The V and J genes are TRBV12-5 and TRBJ1-3; D may be TRBD1 (5 bases). The germline V gene encodes CDR1 LGHNT and CDR2 FRNRAP. V lost 7 bases and J 10 bases, leaving 17 bases between the germline ends. The CDR3 runs to 13 residues. The CDR3 region has the DNA TGTGCTAGTGCCCAGGGAAGCCTAGGGACCATATATTTT. It is translated as CASAQGSLGTIYF. The full variable domain, in which reference TRBV12-5 and TRBJ1-3 provide the parts outside the CDR3, is DARVTQTPRHKVTEMGQEVTMRCQPILGHNTVFWYRQTMMQGLELLAYFRNRAPLDDSGMPKDRFSAEMPDATLATLKIQPSEPRDSAVYFCASAQGSLGTIYFGEGSWLTVV.

This chain joins TRBV5-1 and TRBJ2-7, with TRBD1 matching over 7 bases. CDR3 length: 14 amino acids. Germline V gene lookup returns CDR1 SGHRS and CDR2 YFSETQ. V shed 4 bases, J shed 0 bases, and the junction held 4 bases outside the gene matches. The CDR3 sequence is CASSENRGSYEQYF. Here the CDR3 DNA reads TGCGCCAGCAGCGAAAACAGGGGCTCCTACGAGCAGTACTTC.

This clonotype turned up a few times. The V gene is TRBV4-3, the J gene TRBJ2-3, with 9 bases that match TRBD2. This CDR3 region has 16 residues. Germline assignment: CDR1 LGHNA and CDR2 YSLEER. V trimming: 0 bases; J trimming: 9 bases; junction bases outside the gene matches: 10. The chain's CDR3 is CASSQDSGGLAFTQYF. In nucleotides, the CDR3 is TGCGCCAGCAGCCAAGATAGCGGCGGACTAGCGTTCACGCAGTATTTT.

The rearrangement joins TRBV20-1 to TRBJ2-7, with unresolved D. The CDR3 spans 13 residues. Germline V lookup: CDR1 DFQATT, CDR2 SNEGSKA (reference sequence). V was shortened by 0 bases and J by 2 bases, with 8 bases between the two germline ends. DNA for the CDR3: TGCAGTGCTAGAGATCCCACTACCTACGAGCAGTACGTC. Its translation is CSARDPTTYEQYV.

This clonotype turned up a few times. The chain couples TRBV6-5 to TRBJ1-1; 7 bases are a match to TRBD1. Germline CDR1 is MNHEY and CDR2 is SVGAGI. The CDR3 consists of 18 residues. The V segment lost 2 bases and the J segment 0 bases; nucleotides outside the gene matches: 12. The CDR3 nucleotides read TGTGCCAGCAGTTACGGGAACAGGGGTGCCCCAATGAACACTGAAGCTTTCTTT. Protein product: CASSYGNRGAPMNTEAFF.

The chain has TRBV6-5 and TRBJ1-4; D not certain. Trimming removed 4 bases from V and 10 bases from J, with 16 bases in between. Germline CDR1 MNHEY, CDR2 SVGAGI. The CDR3 totals 14 residues. CDR3 amino acids: CASSSFRQIGKLFF. The CDR3 DNA is TGTGCCAGCAGTTCCTTTCGGCAGATAGGAAAACTGTTTTTT.

This chain uses TRBV6-2 or TRBV6-3 with TRBJ2-1; the D is unclear. CDR1 is MNHEY, CDR2 SVGEGT, per germline. This CDR3 comprises 17 residues. V gave up 5 bases and J gave up 0 bases, with 17 bases separating them. The CDR3 sequence: CASSNRPTLSSYNEQFF. CDR3 nucleotides: TGTGCCAGCAGTAATCGTCCAACCCTCAGCTCCTACAATGAGCAGTTCTTC.

This clonotype was counted between two and nine times. The J gene is TRBJ2-7, the V gene TRBV5-1; D possibly corresponds to TRBD2 (6 bases). The V end was cut by 7 bases, the J end by 6 bases, with 20 bases between. Germline loops: CDR1 SGHRS, CDR2 YFSETQ. The CDR3 is made up of 14 amino acids. The DNA of the CDR3 is TGCGCCAGCCCCCCAGCGGGCGCGAACTTCGAGCAGTACGTC. This codes for CASPPAGANFEQYV.

This rearrangement joins TRBV28 to TRBJ2-3; D is unclear. The CDR3 extends over 15 amino acids. Germline CDR1 reads MDHEN; CDR2 reads SYDVKM. Trimming stripped 3 bases from V and 3 bases from J, with 13 bases between. The CDR3 sequence is CASSFLHDNTDTQYF. The CDR3 DNA is TGTGCCAGCAGTTTCCTTCATGACAATACAGATACGCAGTATTTT.

This chain uses TRBV20-1 with TRBJ2-4; 8 positions match TRBD1. From germline, CDR1 is DFQATT and CDR2 SNEGSKA (reference sequence). J gave up 1 base and V 7 bases, and 9 bases lay outside the gene matches. There are 15 residues in the CDR3. The CDR3 region has the DNA TGCAGTGTTATGGAGACAGGGGAGGCCAAAAACATTCAGTACTTC. Translating gives CSVMETGEAKNIQYF.